The rows below give T cell receptor beta chains drawn from one sample of a study of identical twins. TCRdb re-called the 5' RACE reads with MiXCR, one entry per CDR3 protein. The sample shows approximately 300,000 distinct CDR3 sequences, just under 9.5% of them seen only once. The sample was also reused in another study, on yellow fever vaccine responses in identical twins.

Sequencing input: CD8+ T cells sorted from blood. The receptors were sampled from a young woman in good health. CDR3s include the opening cysteine and the closing phenylalanine or tryptophan. Fields, in order: J gene, V gene, CDR3 protein.

J gene: TRBJ2-7; V gene: TRBV27; CDR3 protein: CASGQGVSYEQYF
J gene: TRBJ2-1; V gene: TRBV13; CDR3 protein: CASSFTREGYNEQFF
J gene: TRBJ2-3; V gene: TRBV7-2; CDR3 protein: CASSLIGGSGLDTQYF
J gene: TRBJ2-1; V gene: TRBV7-9; CDR3 protein: CASSPGEGRGFRNEQFF
J gene: TRBJ2-5; V gene: TRBV12-5; CDR3 protein: CASGRGGLGTQYF
J gene: TRBJ2-5; V gene: TRBV4-3; CDR3 protein: CASSPRLAGVEVVETQYF
J gene: TRBJ2-7; V gene: TRBV9; CDR3 protein: CASSAYGASDEQYF
J gene: TRBJ1-1; V gene: TRBV6-1; CDR3 protein: CASGQVWNTEAFF
J gene: TRBJ2-3; V gene: TRBV6-2/TRBV6-3; CDR3 protein: CASSLLDHTQYF
J gene: TRBJ1-5; V gene: TRBV2; CDR3 protein: CASSEIRDSSGGQPQHF
J gene: TRBJ2-5; V gene: TRBV11-1; CDR3 protein: CASSFLQGTSGVQETQYF
J gene: TRBJ2-1; V gene: TRBV6-4; CDR3 protein: CASSELGTGGNEQFF
J gene: TRBJ2-7; V gene: TRBV29-1; CDR3 protein: CSARTSVSYEQYF
J gene: TRBJ1-4; V gene: TRBV7-2; CDR3 protein: CASSRQGGDEKLFF
J gene: TRBJ2-1; V gene: TRBV10-3; CDR3 protein: CAISVPSGIDNEQFF
J gene: TRBJ1-1; V gene: TRBV4-3; CDR3 protein: CASSQEATVNTEAFF
J gene: TRBJ2-5; V gene: TRBV7-9; CDR3 protein: CASSSSGTVYQETQYF
J gene: TRBJ2-7; V gene: TRBV29-1; CDR3 protein: CSVLRGNAHEQYF
J gene: TRBJ1-3; V gene: TRBV9; CDR3 protein: CASSQTPGGDTIYF
J gene: TRBJ2-1; V gene: TRBV12-3/TRBV12-4; CDR3 protein: CASSPGRGPDEQFF